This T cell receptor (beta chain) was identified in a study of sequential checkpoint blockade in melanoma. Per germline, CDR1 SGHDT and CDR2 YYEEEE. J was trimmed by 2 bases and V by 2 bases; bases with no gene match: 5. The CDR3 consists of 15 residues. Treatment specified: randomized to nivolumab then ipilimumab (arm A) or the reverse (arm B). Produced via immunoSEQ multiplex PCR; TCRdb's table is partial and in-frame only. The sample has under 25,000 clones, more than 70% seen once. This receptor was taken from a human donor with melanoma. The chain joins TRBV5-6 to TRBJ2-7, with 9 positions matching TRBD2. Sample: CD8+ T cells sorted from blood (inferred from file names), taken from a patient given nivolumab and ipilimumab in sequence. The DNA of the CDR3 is TGTGCCAGCAGCTTCGAGACTAGCGGAACCTACGAGCAGTACTTC. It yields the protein CASSFETSGTYEQYF.